Listed below are T cell receptor beta chains from one sample, sequenced in a study of T-cell memory formation after mild COVID-19. TCRdb passed the 5' RACE reads through MiXCR, listing each CDR3 protein once. The sample holds hundreds of thousands of distinct CDR3 sequences; less than 25% are singletons and the top ten take around 9.2%. Material for sequencing was PBMCs or a T cell subset sorted from them (not recorded which). The receptor set was obtained from an adult woman who had mild COVID-19 (a few samples of this study predate the infection). Cell type and time point are not known. Both conserved end residues are part of each CDR3. Fields, in order: clone size, J gene, CDR3 length, D gene, V gene, CDR3 protein, CDR3 DNA. A D gene is named only where the DNA matches it firmly. Where a row states a size, it is once, few, many or the class of an expanded clone; other rows omit it.

many	TRBJ2-2	16	.	TRBV7-3	CASSPTGRANTGELFF	TGTGCCAGCAGCCCGACGGGACGGGCGAACACCGGGGAGCTGTTTTTT
.	TRBJ2-7	14	.	TRBV7-9	CASSSPSWSYEQYF	TGTGCCAGCAGCTCTCCAAGTTGGTCCTACGAGCAGTACTTC
many	TRBJ2-1	15	TRBD2	TRBV7-2	CASSPTSGPYNEQFF	TGTGCCAGCAGTCCGACTAGCGGGCCGTACAATGAGCAGTTCTTC
.	TRBJ2-2	15	.	TRBV7-6	CASSSRQDNTGELFF	TGTGCCAGCAGCTCGAGGCAGGACAACACCGGGGAGCTGTTTTTT
.	TRBJ2-7	14	TRBD2	TRBV7-2	CASSSSGTIYEQYF	TGTGCCAGCAGCTCTAGCGGGACAATCTACGAGCAGTACTTC
.	TRBJ1-1	15	.	TRBV20-1	CSATGLGQGGTEAFF	TGCAGTGCTACAGGCTTAGGGCAGGGAGGGACTGAAGCTTTCTTT
.	TRBJ2-1	15	.	TRBV7-9	CASSPEAMSNNEQFF	TGTGCCAGCAGCCCCGAGGCCATGTCCAACAATGAGCAGTTCTTC
.	TRBJ2-7	12	.	TRBV11-3	CASSFTLDEQYF	TGTGCCAGCAGCTTTACTCTTGACGAGCAGTACTTC
few	TRBJ1-1	15	TRBD1	TRBV5-1	CASSSQGAPDTEAFF	TGCGCCAGCAGCTCGCAGGGGGCCCCTGACACTGAAGCTTTCTTT
few	TRBJ2-5	17	TRBD2	TRBV9	CASSDPLAGGREETQYF	TGTGCCAGCAGCGATCCTCTAGCGGGAGGGCGGGAAGAGACCCAGTACTTC
.	TRBJ2-2	14	.	TRBV5-5	CASSLGQLLGELFF	TGTGCCAGCAGCTTGGGACAGTTGCTCGGGGAGCTGTTTTTT
.	TRBJ2-6	17	.	TRBV5-1	CASSPGQIHSGANVLTF	TGCGCCAGCAGCCCCGGACAGATTCACTCTGGGGCCAACGTCCTGACTTTC
few	TRBJ1-2	14	.	TRBV2	CASSGGSNLYGYTF	TGTGCCAGCAGTGGAGGGTCGAACCTCTATGGCTACACCTTC
few	TRBJ2-1	15	TRBD1	TRBV14	CASRSSTGYGDEQFF	TGTGCCAGCAGGTCCTCGACAGGGTATGGGGATGAGCAGTTCTTC
.	TRBJ2-2	14	TRBD2	TRBV7-2	CASSLAGVLGELFF	TGTGCCAGCAGCCTAGCGGGAGTTCTCGGGGAGCTGTTTTTT
few	TRBJ2-7	13	TRBD1	TRBV29-1	CSVIRDRGLEQYF	TGCAGCGTTATCCGGGACAGGGGGCTCGAGCAGTACTTC
.	TRBJ1-2	16	TRBD1	TRBV6-5	CASSPSWGQTNYGYTF	TGTGCCAGCAGTCCCTCCTGGGGACAGACTAACTATGGCTACACCTTC
.	TRBJ2-5	16	.	TRBV7-8	CASSWNGQRPQETQYF	TGTGCCAGCAGCTGGAACGGGCAGAGACCGCAAGAGACCCAGTACTTC
.	TRBJ1-2	17	TRBD1	TRBV15	CATSRDGGTGRIYGYTF	TGTGCCACCAGCAGAGATGGAGGGACAGGGCGCATCTATGGCTACACCTTC
few	TRBJ2-5	13	TRBD2	TRBV7-2	CARGLAAQETQYF	TGTGCCAGAGGACTAGCGGCCCAAGAGACCCAGTACTTC
.	TRBJ2-3	20	.	TRBV20-1	CSATQEGLRFISALVDTQYF	TGCAGTGCTACCCAGGAAGGCCTCAGGTTCATTTCGGCCTTGGTAGATACGCAGTATTTT
few	TRBJ1-1	15	.	TRBV6-6	CASSYSEGRNTEAFF	TGTGCCAGCAGTTACTCGGAAGGGAGGAACACTGAAGCTTTCTTT
few	TRBJ1-1	13	.	TRBV20-1	CSAWGNSNTEAFF	TGCAGTGCTTGGGGGAATTCGAACACTGAAGCTTTCTTT
.	TRBJ1-1	13	.	TRBV18	CASSPRQREGAFF	TGTGCCAGCTCACCACGTCAGCGTGAGGGGGCTTTCTTT
few	TRBJ1-1	14	.	TRBV29-1	CADGRDHLNTEAFF	TGCGCCGATGGCAGGGACCACCTGAACACTGAAGCTTTCTTT
many	TRBJ2-2	15	TRBD1	TRBV20-1	CSATRPGGASGELFF	TGCAGTGCCACTCGGCCAGGGGGCGCGAGCGGGGAGCTGTTTTTT
once	TRBJ1-1	14	.	TRBV3-1	CASTGGGGNTEAFF	TGTGCCAGCACCGGGGGAGGGGGGAACACTGAAGCTTTCTTT
.	TRBJ2-1	12	TRBD1	TRBV6-4	CASSAGGIEQFF	TGTGCCAGCAGTGCAGGGGGCATTGAGCAGTTCTTC
few	TRBJ2-7	15	TRBD1	TRBV25-1	CASSESGQGRYEQYF	TGTGCCAGCAGTGAATCTGGACAGGGGAGATACGAGCAGTACTTC
.	TRBJ1-1	14	TRBD1	TRBV20-1	CSGAPSGQLLGAFF	TGCAGTGGAGCACCCTCGGGACAGCTTCTTGGAGCTTTCTTT
many	TRBJ2-1	19	TRBD2	TRBV5-1	CASRLTSGRTSPSYNEQFF	TGCGCCAGCAGGCTGACTAGCGGGAGGACCTCCCCGAGCTACAATGAGCAGTTCTTC
.	TRBJ2-5	14	.	TRBV12-3/TRBV12-4	CASTPSGQGGSQYF	TGTGCCAGCACTCCCAGCGGCCAGGGTGGTTCCCAGTACTTC
.	TRBJ2-1	12	TRBD2	TRBV5-1	CASSPGTIRQFF	TGCGCCAGCAGCCCCGGGACTATTCGGCAGTTCTTC
few	TRBJ1-2	12	.	TRBV11-2	CASSLDLEGYTF	TGTGCCAGCAGCTTAGATTTGGAGGGTTACACCTTC
.	TRBJ2-1	16	TRBD2	TRBV20-1	CSASQLAVIIGNEQFF	TGCAGTGCTAGCCAGCTAGCGGTGATAATCGGCAATGAGCAGTTCTTC
.	TRBJ2-1	15	.	TRBV20-1	CSARVDSPHYNEQFF	TGCAGTGCTAGAGTGGACAGCCCCCACTACAATGAGCAGTTCTTC
.	TRBJ2-3	15	TRBD2	TRBV12-5	CASGSLAGPTDTQYF	TGTGCTAGTGGTTCCCTAGCGGGACCCACAGATACGCAGTATTTT
few	TRBJ1-4	16	TRBD1	TRBV6-5	CASSAGQAATNEKLFF	TGTGCCAGCAGTGCTGGACAGGCGGCAACTAATGAAAAACTGTTTTTT
few	TRBJ2-2	13	TRBD1	TRBV7-9	CASRTGGHGELFF	TGTGCCAGCAGGACAGGGGGCCACGGGGAGCTGTTTTTT
.	TRBJ1-5	15	.	TRBV6-5	CASSSDRRMNQPQHF	TGTGCCAGCAGTTCCGACAGGCGAATGAATCAGCCCCAGCATTTT
few	TRBJ2-5	15	TRBD1	TRBV7-2	CASSPRDRGFETQYF	TGTGCCAGCAGCCCCCGGGACAGGGGTTTTGAGACCCAGTACTTC
few	TRBJ1-1	12	TRBD1	TRBV7-3	CASSFGQGAAFF	TGTGCCAGCAGTTTCGGACAGGGGGCGGCTTTCTTT
.	TRBJ2-1	15	TRBD2	TRBV7-2	CASSRYGKREGEQFF	TGTGCCAGCAGCCGTTATGGGAAGCGGGAGGGTGAGCAGTTCTTC
.	TRBJ1-1	14	.	TRBV4-1	CASSQVSQTTEAFF	TGCGCCAGCAGCCAAGTTAGTCAGACCACTGAAGCTTTCTTT
few	TRBJ1-2	15	.	TRBV4-2	CASSRDQGFNYGYTF	TGTGCCAGCAGCCGAGACCAGGGTTTTAACTATGGCTACACCTTC
.	TRBJ1-1	14	.	TRBV6-4	CASSANGGVTEAFF	TGTGCCAGCAGCGCGAACGGGGGGGTAACTGAAGCTTTCTTT
.	TRBJ1-2	14	.	TRBV5-1	CASSPSPGSSGYTF	TGCGCCAGCAGCCCCTCGCCGGGGTCGAGCGGCTACACCTTC
.	TRBJ2-7	13	TRBD1	TRBV19	CASGDSLSYEQYF	TGTGCCAGTGGGGACAGCCTCTCCTACGAGCAGTACTTC
.	TRBJ2-3	16	.	TRBV24-1	CATSDFGDESTDTQYF	TGTGCCACCAGTGATTTTGGGGACGAGAGCACAGATACGCAGTATTTT
.	TRBJ2-2	14	TRBD2	TRBV7-9	CASSLGTSHGELFF	TGTGCCAGCAGCTTAGGGACTAGCCACGGGGAGCTGTTTTTT
few	TRBJ1-2	14	.	TRBV20-1	CSARDPGGDYGYTF	TGCAGTGCTAGAGATCCAGGCGGGGACTATGGCTACACCTTC
.	TRBJ1-2	15	.	TRBV4-1	CASSQEIRYMGGYTF	TGCGCCAGCAGCCAAGAAATACGCTATATGGGTGGCTACACCTTC
.	TRBJ2-1	11	.	TRBV2	CASSEVYEQFF	TGTGCCAGCAGTGAGGTCTATGAGCAGTTCTTC
few	TRBJ2-7	15	.	TRBV20-1	CSARDLEGGGYEQYF	TGCAGTGCTAGAGATCTGGAGGGGGGGGGCTACGAGCAGTACTTC
.	TRBJ2-1	15	.	TRBV11-3	CASSLPGQPRNEQFF	TGTGCCAGCAGCCTCCCCGGGCAGCCACGCAATGAGCAGTTCTTC
few	TRBJ2-1	15	TRBD2	TRBV5-5	CASSIASGGYNEQFF	TGTGCCAGCAGTATCGCTAGCGGGGGATACAATGAGCAGTTCTTC
few	TRBJ2-7	14	.	TRBV9	CASSVEDTNYEQYF	TGTGCCAGCAGCGTAGAGGACACCAACTACGAGCAGTACTTC
.	TRBJ1-2	14	.	TRBV3-1	CASSQAPVSYGYTF	TGTGCCAGCAGCCAAGCCCCGGTCAGCTATGGCTACACCTTC
few	TRBJ2-1	15	.	TRBV29-1	CSVGGSGSSYNEQFF	TGCAGCGTTGGGGGTAGTGGGAGCTCCTACAATGAGCAGTTCTTC